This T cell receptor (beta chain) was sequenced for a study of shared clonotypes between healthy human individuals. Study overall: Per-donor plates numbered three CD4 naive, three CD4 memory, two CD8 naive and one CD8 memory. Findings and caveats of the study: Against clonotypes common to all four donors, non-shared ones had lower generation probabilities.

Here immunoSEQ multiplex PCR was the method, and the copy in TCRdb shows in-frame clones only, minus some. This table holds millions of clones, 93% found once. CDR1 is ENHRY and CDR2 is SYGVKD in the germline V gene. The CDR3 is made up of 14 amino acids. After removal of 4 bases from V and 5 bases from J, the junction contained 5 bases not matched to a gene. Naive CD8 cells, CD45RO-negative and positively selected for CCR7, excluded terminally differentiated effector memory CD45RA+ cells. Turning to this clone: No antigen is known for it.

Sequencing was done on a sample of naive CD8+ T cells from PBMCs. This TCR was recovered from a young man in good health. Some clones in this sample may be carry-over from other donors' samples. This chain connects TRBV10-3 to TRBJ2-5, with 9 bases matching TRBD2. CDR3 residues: CAISGGLADETQYF. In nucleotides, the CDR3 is TGTGCCATCAGTGGGGGACTAGCAGACGAGACCCAGTACTTC.